A single sample gave rise to the 17 T cell receptor beta chains below, sequenced in a study of T-cell reconstitution after alpha-beta-depleted transplantation in children. TCRbeta library construction was performed incorporating unique molecular identifiers. TCRdb re-analysed the PCR reads in MiXCR, keeping a single row per CDR3 protein. The table records 500,000 to 600,000 distinct CDR3 sequences, roughly 33% of them present only once. The source material was PBMCs from the stem cell graft donor, sampled from the stem cell graft. All receptors come from a human donor who donated a stem cell graft to a child with aplastic anemia.

V usage is TRBV2 and J usage is TRBJ2-7, with 13 bases lining up with TRBD2. The germline gives CDR1 SNHLY, CDR2 FYNNEI. CDR3 length: 18 residues. CDR3: CTFSPGLAGASLSYEQYV. CDR3 DNA sequence: TGTACCTTCAGCCCCGGACTAGCGGGGGCCTCCCTCTCCTACGAGCAGTACGTC.

This clonotype was counted once. J is TRBJ2-2 and V is TRBV14, with TRBD2 identical over 10 bases. Germline lookup yields CDR1 SGHDN and CDR2 FVKESK. The CDR3 has 16 residues. Losses at the gene ends were 4 bases for V and 6 bases for J; bases not matched to a gene: 8. The CDR3 DNA reads as TGTGCCAGCAGCCTAAGACGGAGCGGGAGGGCCGGGGAGCTGTTTTTT. This translates into CASSLRRSGRAGELFF.

J is TRBJ2-3 and V is TRBV9; D may be TRBD1 or TRBD2 (5 bases each). CDR3 length: 16 residues. Trimming removed 0 bases from V and 3 bases from J, with 14 bases in between. The germline V gene has CDR1 SGDLS and CDR2 YYNGEE. CDR3 protein: CASSVEDGTRTDTQYF. The DNA of the CDR3 is TGTGCCAGCAGCGTAGAGGACGGGACCCGAACAGATACGCAGTATTTT.

This chain links TRBV12-3 or TRBV12-4 with TRBJ1-5; D unclear. This CDR3 is built from 15 residues. V dropped 3 bases and J dropped 3 bases, with 12 bases sitting between them. The CDR3 DNA reads as TGTGCCAGCAGTTTCGATGTCCGGCACAATCAGCCCCAGCATTTT. Encoded protein: CASSFDVRHNQPQHF.

In this sample, this clonotype turned up a few times. The chain carries TRBV12-3 or TRBV12-4 and TRBJ2-1; TRBD2 aligns across 8 bases. The CDR3 loop spans 15 amino acids. Trimming at V came to 6 bases and at J to 8 bases, leaving 12 bases not matched to a gene. The CDR3 is CASRSLAGAVDEQFF. As DNA, the CDR3 is TGTGCCAGCAGGTCTCTAGCGGGCGCTGTGGATGAGCAGTTCTTC.

The chain couples TRBV19 to TRBJ1-5; possibly TRBD1 for D (6 bases). V was shortened by 5 bases and J by 0 bases, with 17 bases between the two germline ends. Germline CDR1 LNHDA, CDR2 SQIVND (reference sequence). The length of the CDR3 is 17 residues. CDR3 protein: CASSGGSAVGSNQPQHF. Here the CDR3 DNA reads TGTGCCAGTAGTGGGGGCAGCGCGGTGGGTAGCAATCAGCCCCAGCATTTT.

V usage is TRBV7-2 and J usage is TRBJ2-7, with 10 bases that match TRBD1. V lost 6 bases, J lost 4 bases, and 9 bases stayed unmatched. The germline V gene has CDR1 SGHTA and CDR2 FQGNSA. CDR3 length equals 15 residues. CDR3 coding DNA: TGTGCCAGCAGGCGTACCGGGACAGGGGATTACGAGCAGTACTTC. Protein: CASRRTGTGDYEQYF.

The chain carries TRBV29-1 and TRBJ2-1; D unresolved. Per the germline V gene, CDR1 is SQVTM and CDR2 is ANQGSEA. The CDR3 length is 10 residues. Trimming stripped 3 bases from V and 12 bases from J, with 9 bases between. The CDR3 bases are TGCAGCGTTGAGGGGATGGGGCAGTTCTTC. Amino acid sequence: CSVEGMGQFF.

This clonotype appeared once. The V and J genes are TRBV28 and TRBJ1-5; 7 nucleotides line up with TRBD1. Germline CDR1 and CDR2: MDHEN and SYDVKM. V shed 1 base, J shed 4 bases, and the junction held 10 bases outside the gene matches. The CDR3 consists of 17 residues. CDR3 coding DNA: TGTGCCAGCAGTTTATCGACAGGGTTCGTCGGTAATCAGCCCCAGCATTTT. Its translation: CASSLSTGFVGNQPQHF.

The genes are TRBV7-2 and TRBJ1-1; D uncertain. This CDR3 comprises 14 residues. The germline V gene has CDR1 SGHTA and CDR2 FQGNSA. The V end was cut by 6 bases, the J end by 1 base, with 12 bases between. This CDR3 reads CASRIASGNTEAFF. The CDR3 DNA sequence: TGTGCCAGCAGAATCGCCTCAGGGAACACTGAAGCTTTCTTT. The entire variable domain, with the rest obtained from reference TRBV7-2 and TRBJ1-1, is as follows: GAGVSQSPSNKVTEKGKDVELRCDPISGHTALYWYRQSLGQGLEFLIYFQGNSAPDKSGLPSDRFSAERTGGSVSTLTIQRTQQEDSAVYLCASRIASGNTEAFFGQGTRLTVV.

This chain uses TRBV15 with TRBJ2-5; 7 nucleotides match TRBD1. CDR1 and CDR2 from the germline V gene are LNHNV and YYDKDF (reference sequence). The CDR3 has 13 amino acids. The V segment lost 5 bases and the J segment 2 bases; nucleotides outside the gene matches: 2. Here the CDR3 DNA reads TGTGCCACCAGCGAGGGACAGCAAGAGACCCAGTACTTC. The encoded protein is CATSEGQQETQYF.

This clonotype was counted between two and nine times. CDR3 amino acids: CATSDLGLAGQFF. The CDR3 nucleotides read TGTGCCACCAGTGATTTGGGACTAGCTGGGCAGTTCTTC. The chain joins TRBV24-1 to TRBJ2-1, with 8 bases identical to TRBD2. This CDR3 is 13 amino acids long. CDR1 KGHDR and CDR2 SFDVKD come from the germline V gene. J was trimmed by 12 bases and V by 0 bases; bases with no gene match: 3.

V and J are TRBV5-4 and TRBJ2-3; 7 nucleotides align to TRBD2. Looked up from germline, CDR1 is SGHNT and CDR2 is YYREEE (reference sequence). Germline trimming cut 4 bases from V and 2 bases from J; bases unmatched to any gene: 7. This CDR3 comprises 15 residues. This CDR3 is CASSRNAGDTDTQYF. CDR3 nucleotides: TGTGCCAGCAGCCGCAACGCGGGGGACACAGATACGCAGTATTTT. Filled out from reference TRBV5-4 and TRBJ2-3, the complete variable domain reads ETGVTQSPTHLIKTRGQQVTLRCSSQSGHNTVSWYQQALGQGPQFIFQYYREEENGRGNFPPRFSGLQFPNYSSELNVNALELDDSALYLCASSRNAGDTDTQYFGPGTRLTVL.

This clonotype has at least ten counts. The chain uses TRBV10-3 and TRBJ1-5; 7 bases align to TRBD1. CDR3 size: 15 residues. Germline CDR1 and CDR2: ENHRY and SYGVKD. Germline trimming cut 4 bases from V and 1 base from J; bases unmatched to any gene: 4. The CDR3 DNA is TGTGCCATCAGTGCTGGGACAGCCAGCAATCAGCCCCAGCATTTT. Amino acids: CAISAGTASNQPQHF.

This clonotype appeared a single time. The junction departs from the called germline gene at one end, perhaps through a read error. V is TRBV12-3 or TRBV12-4 and J is TRBJ1-5; D not certain. This CDR3 spans 14 amino acids. The CDR3 DNA sequence: TGTGCCAGCAGTAAGAAGGTTGGCAATCAGCCCCATCATTTT. This translates into CASSKKVGNQPHHF.

In its sample, this clonotype was seen a few times. V usage is TRBV12-3 or TRBV12-4 and J usage is TRBJ1-1; D ambiguous. CDR3 size: 14 residues. Trimming cost V 6 bases and J 4 bases, with 15 bases left between them. The CDR3: CASSLHPISTEAFF. CDR3 sequence (DNA): TGTGCCAGCAGCCTGCACCCTATTAGCACTGAAGCTTTCTTT.

This CDR3 reads CASSIQAGVRGELFF. For the CDR3, the DNA is TGTGCCAGTAGTATTCAAGCGGGAGTCCGCGGGGAGCTGTTTTTT. J is TRBJ2-2 and V is TRBV19; 8 nucleotides line up with TRBD2. Germline V gene lookup returns CDR1 LNHDA and CDR2 SQIVND (reference sequence). Germline trimming cut 3 bases from V and 7 bases from J; bases unmatched to any gene: 7. This CDR3 comprises 15 residues.